The clone carrying this T cell receptor (beta chain) has ten or more counts. Additional DNA sequences in this sample encode the identical CDR3. The data belong to a study of Ad26.COV2.S vaccination and SARS-CoV-2 variants. Sequencing used immunoSEQ multiplex PCR; TCRdb keeps in-frame clones, though not all of them. This table holds 300,000 to 450,000 clones, roughly 85% found once. As for treatment: some 19 received Ad26.COV2.S at low or high dose, single or two shots; about 5 received placebo; per-sample allocation not given. Sampling took place 63 days after the first vaccine or placebo injection. The specimen comprised peripheral blood, sampled in a trial of Ad26.COV2.S vaccine versus placebo. The sequence derives from a person between 18 and 60 years old who received the Ad26.COV2.S COVID-19 vaccine or a placebo.

Here the CDR3 DNA reads TGTGCCAGCAGCTTAGTTCTAGCGGGAGGCACGAACACCGGGGAGCTGTTTTTT. It encodes CASSLVLAGGTNTGELFF. The rearrangement joins TRBV7-6 to TRBJ2-2; 11 bases are shared with TRBD2. J gave up 0 bases and V 1 base, and 4 bases lay outside the gene matches. The CDR3 covers 18 residues. In germline, CDR1 is SGHVS, CDR2 FNYEAQ.